This T cell receptor beta chain appears in the sequencing data of a study of prognosis after radiotherapy for stage I lung cancer. Study results and caveats: The way patients used TRBV and TRBJ genes reportedly differed depending on whether they had metastases.

CDR1 and CDR2 (germline): DFQATT, SNEGSKA (reference sequence). This CDR3 region has 14 residues. Trimming took 1 base from V and 5 from J, leaving 12 bases between them. The study amplified the TCR beta CDR3 region from genomic DNA. This amplification was carried out by two rounds of multiplex PCR. Primers (each specific to one TRBV or TRBJ gene) were used in first-round PCR. MiXCR was run by TCRdb on the multiplex PCR reads, yielding one entry per CDR3 protein. The sample has fewer than 25,000 distinct CDR3 sequences, approximately 39% seen once; the top ten hold approximately 34%. This clonotype was seen ten or more times. The antigen is unknown.

The chain combines TRBV20-1 with TRBJ2-1; a possible D gene is TRBD1 (7 bases). Sequencing was performed on PBMCs, taken before or after stereotactic body radiation therapy (not recorded which). This clonotype was obtained from a donor at least 50 years old with non-small cell lung cancer. CDR3 nucleotide sequence: TGCAGTGCTAGAGGCGGGACAGACCACAATGAGCAGTTCTTC. It is translated as CSARGGTDHNEQFF.